Below are 17 T cell receptor beta chains sequenced from a single sample in a study of blood T cell repertoires in COVID-19. This table comes from immunoSEQ multiplex PCR, and its TCRdb copy is limited to in-frame clones, with some not included. The repertoire holds under 450,000 clones, with about 89% as singletons. The sample was PBMCs or T cells enriched from blood (not recorded which). The receptors derive from a man aged 30 to 45 who had recovered from COVID-19.

The chain has TRBV12-5 and TRBJ1-6; D ambiguous. V was shortened by 1 base and J by 9 bases, with 13 bases between the two germline ends. Germline-derived CDR1 and CDR2 are LGHNT and FRNRAP. CDR3 length: 15 amino acids. The CDR3 DNA is TGTGCTAGTGGTTTGGGGTCGCGGGTGGGTTCACCCCTCCACTTT. Its translation: CASGLGSRVGSPLHF.

This clone was counted a few times. V and J are TRBV7-9 and TRBJ1-2; D is unclear. The CDR3 length is 12 residues. The germline gives CDR1 SEHNR, CDR2 FQNEAQ (reference sequence). Trimming took 5 bases from V and 2 from J, leaving 6 bases between them. In nucleotides, the CDR3 is TGTGCCAGCAGCACAGTAAACTATGGCTACACCTTC. Translation gives CASSTVNYGYTF. The variable domain in full, completed from reference TRBV7-9 and TRBJ1-2, reads DTGVSQNPRHKITKRGQNVTFRCDPISEHNRLYWYRQTLGQGPEFLTYFQNEAQLEKSRLLSDRFSAERPKGSFSTLEIQRTEQGDSAMYLCASSTVNYGYTFGSGTRLTVV.

The chain combines TRBV29-1 with TRBJ1-5, with D unclear. Germline CDR1 SQVTM, CDR2 ANQGSEA. V dropped 6 bases and J dropped 4 bases, with 16 bases sitting between them. The CDR3 is made up of 14 amino acids. The CDR3 sequence: CSVAGTLPNQPQHF. DNA for the CDR3: TGCAGCGTCGCGGGTACCCTGCCAAATCAGCCCCAGCATTTT.

The genes are TRBV19 and TRBJ1-4; tentatively, D is TRBD1 (5 bases). The CDR3 is 14 residues long. Germline assignment: CDR1 LNHDA and CDR2 SQIVND (reference sequence). V was shortened by 3 bases and J by 10 bases, with 15 bases between the two germline ends. The CDR3, as DNA: TGTGCCAGTAGTATTAAGGGGAGGCCCCCAAAACTGTTTTTT. Its protein product is CASSIKGRPPKLFF.

The CDR3 nucleotides are TGTGCCAGCAGCCTACCCAGGGAGGGAACTGAAGCTTTCTTT. The encoded protein is CASSLPREGTEAFF. The J gene is TRBJ1-1, the V gene TRBV7-9; possibly TRBD1 for D (5 bases). This CDR3 is built from 14 residues. With 5 bases removed from V and 5 bases from J, the gap between germline ends came to 15 bases. Germline V gene lookup returns CDR1 SEHNR and CDR2 FQNEAQ (reference sequence). Using reference TRBV7-9 and TRBJ1-1 for the parts outside the CDR3, the full variable domain is DTGVSQNPRHKITKRGQNVTFRCDPISEHNRLYWYRQTLGQGPEFLTYFQNEAQLEKSRLLSDRFSAERPKGSFSTLEIQRTEQGDSAMYLCASSLPREGTEAFFGQGTRLTVV.

The V gene is TRBV19, the J gene TRBJ2-1, with 9 bases lining up with TRBD2. Trimming took 5 bases from V and 2 from J; bases not matched to a gene: 4. The CDR3 covers 15 residues. Germline CDR1 and CDR2: LNHDA and SQIVND (reference sequence). The chain's CDR3 is CASSRSGGTYNEQFF. CDR3 sequence (DNA): TGTGCCAGTAGTCGCAGCGGGGGGACCTACAATGAGCAGTTCTTC.

The V gene is TRBV5-1, the J gene TRBJ1-4; 10 positions agree with TRBD1. Germline-derived CDR1 and CDR2 are SGHRS and YFSETQ. The CDR3 has 14 amino acids. V shed 3 bases, J shed 5 bases, and the junction held 1 base outside the gene matches. DNA of the CDR3: TGCGCCAGCAGCTCGGGACAGGGGAATGAAAAACTGTTTTTT. Translated, it gives CASSSGQGNEKLFF.

The chain links TRBV5-6 to TRBJ2-5; TRBD1 matches 9 bases. Germline V gene data show CDR1 as SGHDT and CDR2 as YYEEEE. The CDR3 has 14 residues. V lost 4 bases to trimming and J lost 3 bases; unmatched junction nucleotides: 4. The CDR3 coding sequence is TGTGCCAGCAGCCTAGGGACAGGGAAAGAGACCCAGTACTTC. Its translation is CASSLGTGKETQYF.

V is TRBV30 and J is TRBJ2-1, with 8 bases that match TRBD1. The CDR3 length is 14 residues. The ends lost 7 bases at V and 2 bases at J; junction bases unmatched: 7. Germline loops: CDR1 GTSNPN, CDR2 SVGIG (reference sequence). CDR3 region: CALYYRGTYNEQFF. The CDR3 bases are TGTGCCTTATATTACAGGGGGACCTACAATGAGCAGTTCTTC. Drawing the rest from reference TRBV30 and TRBJ2-1, the complete variable domain is SQTIHQWPATLVQPVGSPLSLECTVEGTSNPNLYWYRQAAGRGLQLLFYSVGIGQISSEVPQNLSASRPQDRQFILSSKKLLLSDSGFYLCALYYRGTYNEQFFGPGTRLTVL.

Notes on this clone: Other nucleotide sequences in the sample specify the same CDR3. The chain combines TRBV2 with TRBJ1-6; tentative D call: TRBD1 (6 bases). Trimming took off 6 bases at V and 0 bases at J, with 9 bases between the two ends. This CDR3 region has 15 residues. CDR1 and CDR2 (germline): SNHLY, FYNNEI. Written as DNA, the CDR3 is TGTGCCAGCAGCTTGGACAGCTCCTATAATTCACCCCTCCACTTT. It codes for CASSLDSSYNSPLHF.

The gene calls are TRBV5-5 and TRBJ1-1; 9 bases agree with TRBD1. The CDR3 length is 18 residues. The V gene end was trimmed by 1 base and the J gene end by 4 bases; junction bases not matched to a gene: 14. CDR1 and CDR2 from the germline V gene are SGHKS and YYEKEE (reference sequence). The CDR3 spells CASSLWGGQGTAGTEAFF. DNA of the CDR3: TGTGCCAGCAGCTTGTGGGGGGGACAGGGCACGGCGGGCACTGAAGCTTTCTTT.

In this sample, this clone turned up once. This rearrangement joins TRBV5-6 to TRBJ1-2; D not certain. The CDR3 extends over 14 amino acids. The V gene's germline CDR1 is SGHDT and CDR2 YYEEEE. Trimming removed 0 bases at V and 2 bases at J, with 8 bases between. The CDR3 spells CASSLGPENYGYTF. CDR3 DNA: TGTGCCAGCAGCTTGGGCCCGGAGAACTATGGCTACACCTTC.

The CDR3 is CASSGGDRPEQYF. DNA of the CDR3: TGTGCCAGCAGCGGTGGGGACAGGCCTGAGCAGTACTTC. The V gene is TRBV28, the J gene TRBJ2-7, with TRBD1 identical over 8 bases. The CDR3 runs 13 residues. The ends lost 6 bases at V and 7 bases at J; junction bases unmatched: 8. CDR1 and CDR2 (germline): MDHEN, SYDVKM.

The chain combines TRBV20-1 with TRBJ2-7; 13 bases map to TRBD2. CDR1 is DFQATT, CDR2 SNEGSKA, per germline (reference sequence). CDR3 length: 16 amino acids. After removal of 3 bases from V and 0 bases from J, the junction contained 5 bases not matched to a gene. The CDR3 nucleotides read TGCAGTGCTAGTGGACTAGCGGGGGCCTCCTCCTACGAGCAGTACTTC. Amino acid sequence: CSASGLAGASSYEQYF.

The chain recombines TRBV7-2 with TRBJ2-3; 13 positions match TRBD2. The germline V gene encodes CDR1 SGHTA and CDR2 FQGNSA. The J segment lost 1 base and the V segment lost 4 bases, leaving 5 bases of the junction unmatched. The CDR3 runs to 17 residues. CDR3 residues: CASSSGLAGAGTDTQYF. Written as DNA, the CDR3 is TGTGCCAGCAGCTCCGGACTAGCGGGGGCTGGCACAGATACGCAGTATTTT.

The rearrangement uses TRBV19 and TRBJ1-1; 10 nucleotides match TRBD1. J was trimmed by 6 bases and V by 5 bases; bases with no gene match: 6. The length of the CDR3 is 14 residues. CDR1 and CDR2 (germline): LNHDA, SQIVND (reference sequence). For the CDR3, the DNA is TGTGCCAGTAGTGCGGGACAGGGGATAGCTGAAGCTTTCTTT. Its protein is CASSAGQGIAEAFF.

The V gene is TRBV18, the J gene TRBJ1-1, with 11 nucleotides matching TRBD1. This CDR3 comprises 12 residues. Germline values: CDR1 KGHSH, CDR2 LQKENI. With V trimmed by 6 bases and J by 10 bases, 4 bases remained unmatched. CDR3 sequence reads: CASSPGQGAAFF. The CDR3 DNA reads TGTGCCAGCTCCCCCGGACAGGGGGCAGCTTTCTTT.